The 2 T cell receptor beta chains below were found in one sample sequenced in a study of read filtering for tumor transcriptome and immune sequencing. Molecular barcoded adaptors covering alpha/delta and beta/gamma chains were used on roughly 400 ng RNA. TCRdb passed the reads through MiXCR, listing each CDR3 protein once. The table includes about 50,000 distinct CDR3 sequences, approximately 18% detected once. Sequencing was carried out using a population of CD138-negative cells sorted from bone marrow. The origin of the receptors is a donor at least 40 years old with multiple myeloma.

A single count supports this clonotype. The chain uses TRBV5-1 and TRBJ2-7, with TRBD1 matching 8 bases. This CDR3 has 13 residues. The V segment lost 1 base and the J segment 5 bases; nucleotides outside the gene matches: 2. Germline-derived CDR1 and CDR2 are SGHRS and YFSETQ. CDR3 DNA: TGCGCCAGCAGCTTGTTGGACAGGGACGAGCAGTACTTC. Its translation: CASSLLDRDEQYF. Looking up the rest from reference TRBV5-1 and TRBJ2-7 gives the full variable domain: KAGVTQTPRYLIKTRGQQVTLSCSPISGHRSVSWYQQTPGQGLQFLFEYFSETQRNKGNFPGRFSGRQFSNSRSEMNVSTLELGDSALYLCASSLLDRDEQYFGPGTRLTVT.

Turning to this clonotype: With a much larger clone just one base away, this may be a read error. The CDR3 region has the DNA TGCAGTGCTAGTGGAGCGGGGGCTACTTACGATGAGCAGTTCTTC. This gives the protein CSASGAGATYDEQFF. J is TRBJ2-1 and V is TRBV20-1, with 8 bases identical to TRBD2. V trimming: 3 bases; J trimming: 8 bases; junction bases outside the gene matches: 12. CDR3 length: 15 amino acids. Germline V gene sequence: CDR1 DFQATT, CDR2 SNEGSKA (reference sequence).